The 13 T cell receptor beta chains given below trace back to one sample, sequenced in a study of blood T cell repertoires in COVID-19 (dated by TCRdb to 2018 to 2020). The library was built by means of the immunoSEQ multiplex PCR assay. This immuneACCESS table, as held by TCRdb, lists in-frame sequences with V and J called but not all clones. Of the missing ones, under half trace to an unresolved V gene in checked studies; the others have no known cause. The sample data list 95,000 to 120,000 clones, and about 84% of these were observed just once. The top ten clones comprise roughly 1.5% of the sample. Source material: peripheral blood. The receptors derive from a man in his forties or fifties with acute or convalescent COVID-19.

The CDR3 DNA sequence: TGCGCCAGCAGCCCAGTTCAGGGGGCAAACTATGGCTACACCTTC. It is translated as CASSPVQGANYGYTF. The genes are TRBV5-1 and TRBJ1-2, with 8 bases matching TRBD1. Germline CDR1 and CDR2: SGHRS and YFSETQ. Trimming cost V 4 bases and J 2 bases; bases outside gene matches: 7. The CDR3 length is 15 residues.

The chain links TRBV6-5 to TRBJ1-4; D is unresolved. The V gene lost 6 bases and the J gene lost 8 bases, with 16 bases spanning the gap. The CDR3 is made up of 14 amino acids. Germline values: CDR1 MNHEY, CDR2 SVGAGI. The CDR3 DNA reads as TGTGCCAGCAGCTATGGATCGTCGGGGGAAAAACTGTTTTTT. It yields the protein CASSYGSSGEKLFF.

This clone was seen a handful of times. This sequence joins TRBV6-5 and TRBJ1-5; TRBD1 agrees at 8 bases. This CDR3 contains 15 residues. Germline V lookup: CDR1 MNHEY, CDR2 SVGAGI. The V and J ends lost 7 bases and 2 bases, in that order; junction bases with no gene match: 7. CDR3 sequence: CASILDRGRNQPQHF. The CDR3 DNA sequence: TGTGCCAGCATCTTAGACAGGGGCCGCAATCAGCCCCAGCATTTT.

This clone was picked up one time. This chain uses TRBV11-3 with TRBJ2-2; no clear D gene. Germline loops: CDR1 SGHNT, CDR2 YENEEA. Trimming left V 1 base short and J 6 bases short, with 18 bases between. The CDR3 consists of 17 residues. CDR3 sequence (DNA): TGTGCCAGCAGCTTAGTTTCTTCCTCCCTTTGGCCCGGGGAGCTGTTTTTT. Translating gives CASSLVSSSLWPGELFF.

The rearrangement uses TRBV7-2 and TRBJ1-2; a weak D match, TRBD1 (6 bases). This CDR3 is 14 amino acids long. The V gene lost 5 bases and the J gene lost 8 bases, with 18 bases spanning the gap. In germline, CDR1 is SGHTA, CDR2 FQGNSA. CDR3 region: CASSPHGTREGYTF. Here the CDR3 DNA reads TGTGCCAGCAGCCCCCACGGGACAAGGGAAGGCTACACCTTC.

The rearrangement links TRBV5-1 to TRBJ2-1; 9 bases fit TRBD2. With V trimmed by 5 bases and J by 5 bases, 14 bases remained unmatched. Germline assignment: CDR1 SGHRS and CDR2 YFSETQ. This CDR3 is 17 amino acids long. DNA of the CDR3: TGCGCCAGCAGTTCGGGCCTCCTAGCGGGGTTAAACAATGAGCAGTTCTTC. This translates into CASSSGLLAGLNNEQFF. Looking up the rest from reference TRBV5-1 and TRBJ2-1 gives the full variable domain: KAGVTQTPRYLIKTRGQQVTLSCSPISGHRSVSWYQQTPGQGLQFLFEYFSETQRNKGNFPGRFSGRQFSNSRSEMNVSTLELGDSALYLCASSSGLLAGLNNEQFFGPGTRLTVL.

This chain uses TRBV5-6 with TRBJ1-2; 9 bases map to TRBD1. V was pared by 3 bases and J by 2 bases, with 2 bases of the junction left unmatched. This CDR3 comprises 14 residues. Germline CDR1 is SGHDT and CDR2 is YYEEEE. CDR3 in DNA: TGTGCCAGCAGCTGGGGACAGGGAAACTATGGCTACACCTTC. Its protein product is CASSWGQGNYGYTF.

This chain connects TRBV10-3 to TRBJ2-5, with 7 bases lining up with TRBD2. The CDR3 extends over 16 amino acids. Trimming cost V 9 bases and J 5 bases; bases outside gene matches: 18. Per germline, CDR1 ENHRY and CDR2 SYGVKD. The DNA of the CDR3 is TGTGCCATAGCTCCGAGCGTCGCGGGGGTTGGTGAGACCCAGTACTTC. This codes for CAIAPSVAGVGETQYF.

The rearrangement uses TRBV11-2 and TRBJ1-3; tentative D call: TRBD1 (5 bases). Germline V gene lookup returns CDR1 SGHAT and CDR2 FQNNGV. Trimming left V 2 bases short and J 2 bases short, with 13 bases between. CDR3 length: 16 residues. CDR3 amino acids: CASSLRAREPGNTIYF. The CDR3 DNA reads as TGTGCCAGCAGCTTAAGGGCCAGGGAACCTGGAAACACCATATATTTT. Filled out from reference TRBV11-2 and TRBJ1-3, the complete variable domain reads EAGVAQSPRYKIIEKRQSVAFWCNPISGHATLYWYQQILGQGPKLLIQFQNNGVVDDSQLPKDRFSAERLKGVDSTLKIQPAKLEDSAVYLCASSLRAREPGNTIYFGEGSWLTVV.

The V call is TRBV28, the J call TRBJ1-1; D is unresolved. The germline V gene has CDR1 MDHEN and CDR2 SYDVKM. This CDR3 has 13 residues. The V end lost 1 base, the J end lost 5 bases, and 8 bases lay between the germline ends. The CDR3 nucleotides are TGTGCCAGCAGTTTATTCCGCAGAACTGAAGCTTTCTTT. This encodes CASSLFRRTEAFF.

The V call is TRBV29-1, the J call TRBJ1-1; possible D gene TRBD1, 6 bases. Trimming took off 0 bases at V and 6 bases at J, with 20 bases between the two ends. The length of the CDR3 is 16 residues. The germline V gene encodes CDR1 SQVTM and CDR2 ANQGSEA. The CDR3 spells CSVEDPGAAGGAEAFF. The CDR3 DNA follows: TGCAGCGTTGAAGATCCAGGGGCCGCCGGTGGGGCTGAAGCTTTCTTT.

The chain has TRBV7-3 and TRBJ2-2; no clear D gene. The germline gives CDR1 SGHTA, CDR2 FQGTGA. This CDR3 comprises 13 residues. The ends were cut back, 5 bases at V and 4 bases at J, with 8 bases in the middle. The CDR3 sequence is CASSGQPTGELFF. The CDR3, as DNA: TGTGCCAGCAGCGGGCAGCCCACCGGGGAGCTGTTTTTT.

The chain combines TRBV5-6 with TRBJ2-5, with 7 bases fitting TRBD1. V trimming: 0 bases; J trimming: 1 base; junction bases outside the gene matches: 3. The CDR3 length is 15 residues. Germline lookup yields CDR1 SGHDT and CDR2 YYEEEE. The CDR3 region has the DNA TGTGCCAGCAGCTTGGGACAGGGCCGCCAAGAGACCCAGTACTTC. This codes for CASSLGQGRQETQYF.